This is a list of T cell receptor beta chains from one sample in a study of Graves' ophthalmopathy and Graves' hyperthyroidism. Each CDR3 protein gets one entry after TCRdb re-called the multiplex PCR reads with MiXCR. The data hold hundreds of thousands of distinct CDR3 sequences, with approximately 40% observed a single time. Sequencing was done on a sample of peripheral blood. All receptors come from an adult man with Graves' ophthalmopathy. CDR3s include the opening cysteine and the closing phenylalanine or tryptophan. The D gene is left open where the match is weak. Clone size is stated in some rows and not others, as once, few, many or a class when expanded.

CDR3 protein	CDR3 DNA	clone size	J gene	V gene	D gene
CASSVQPGTASNQPQHF	TGTGCCAGTAGTGTTCAGCCCGGGACAGCGAGCAATCAGCCCCAGCATTTT	few	TRBJ1-5	TRBV19	TRBD1
CSVGQGNQPQHF	TGCAGCGTTGGACAGGGCAATCAGCCCCAGCATTTT	many	TRBJ1-5	TRBV29-1	-
CATSRSPNTDLGQPQHF	TGTGCCACCAGCAGATCTCCCAATACAGATTTGGGCCAGCCCCAGCATTTT	many	TRBJ1-5	TRBV15	-
CASTVKKDRSEQYF	TGTGCCAGCACCGTCAAAAAGGACAGGAGCGAGCAGTACTTC	-	TRBJ2-7	TRBV11-2	TRBD1
CASSFTGGLPNYGYTF	TGTGCCAGCAGCTTTACAGGGGGCCTACCTAACTATGGCTACACCTTC	-	TRBJ1-2	TRBV7-9	TRBD1
CASSHPDAANTGELFF	TGTGCCAGCAGCCATCCGGACGCCGCGAACACCGGGGAGCTGTTTTTT	-	TRBJ2-2	TRBV25-1	-
CASSYYTGGNQPQHF	TGTGCCAGCAGTTATTATACAGGGGGCAATCAGCCCCAGCATTTT	-	TRBJ1-5	TRBV6-2/TRBV6-3	TRBD1
CASLSTGIGNTIYF	TGTGCCAGCTTATCGACGGGAATAGGAAACACCATATATTTT	-	TRBJ1-3	TRBV2	-
CASSYSPAEETQYF	TGTGCCAGCAGTTACTCTCCGGCGGAAGAGACCCAGTACTTC	-	TRBJ2-5	TRBV6-2/TRBV6-3	-
CASSQRQGISAEAFF	TGTGCCAGCAGCCAGAGACAGGGTATTTCGGCTGAAGCTTTCTTT	-	TRBJ1-1	TRBV3-1	TRBD1
CASSLNAGNYTF	TGTGCCAGCAGCTTAAATGCAGGGAACTACACCTTC	-	TRBJ1-2	TRBV11-2	-
CASSLGTSDYEQYF	TGTGCCAGCAGTCTGGGGACTAGTGACTACGAGCAGTACTTC	few	TRBJ2-7	TRBV12-3/TRBV12-4	TRBD2
CASSESWAGGEAFF	TGTGCCAGCAGTGAGAGTTGGGCAGGGGGTGAAGCTTTCTTT	-	TRBJ1-1	TRBV25-1	TRBD1
CASSQGRGRGTEAFF	TGCGCCAGCAGCCAAGGCAGGGGGCGAGGCACTGAAGCTTTCTTT	-	TRBJ1-1	TRBV5-1	TRBD1
CASRPTTPGRKNTEAFF	TGTGCCAGCAGGCCTACAACCCCGGGACGTAAGAACACTGAAGCTTTCTTT	-	TRBJ1-1	TRBV2	-
CASHSGPSYNQPQHF	TGCGCCAGCCATTCGGGACCGAGCTACAATCAGCCCCAGCATTTT	many	TRBJ1-5	TRBV10-2	-